A selection of T cell receptor beta chains follows, all from one sample in a study of monozygotic twins with inflammatory bowel disease. Using the 5' RACE reads, TCRdb records one entry per CDR3 protein without DNA. The sample totals just over 300,000 distinct CDR3 sequences. Material: blood. All receptors come from a human donor with ulcerative colitis or Crohn's disease, or a healthy co-twin of an affected twin (not recorded which). CDR3s include the opening cysteine and the closing phenylalanine or tryptophan.

V gene	J gene	CDR3 protein
TRBV3-1	TRBJ2-7	CASSHNQGVDEQYF
TRBV7-9	TRBJ2-5	CASSLDGGIGETQYF
TRBV12-3/TRBV12-4	TRBJ2-1	CASSLVGAPANEQFF
TRBV25-1	TRBJ2-7	CASSDLGWDEQYF
TRBV5-4	TRBJ1-1	CASSPSAPGTGPNTEAFF
TRBV4-3	TRBJ1-5	CASSQDPQGPSNQPQHF
TRBV20-1	TRBJ2-3	CSAFFPPATQYF
TRBV5-1	TRBJ2-3	CASRGVRDTDTQYF
TRBV20-1	TRBJ2-2	CSARPSGGFNTGELFF
TRBV12-3/TRBV12-4	TRBJ2-1	CASSFLAPNEQFF
TRBV12-3/TRBV12-4	TRBJ1-1	CASRLEGAENTEAFF
TRBV10-2	TRBJ2-7	CASSPGTGVGGQYF
TRBV4-3	TRBJ1-6	CASSLLQGPDSPLHF
TRBV6-5	TRBJ2-4	CASSSQGVNIQYF
TRBV7-2	TRBJ2-4	CASSLELGARNMQYF
TRBV20-1	TRBJ2-1	CSADSRTGGDRTGSYNEQFF